This paragraph reports one T cell receptor beta chain. These data are taken from a study of blood T cell repertoires in COVID-19. Authors' data handling: Using reference gene primer amplification, nucleated cell counts were estimated. Clones were read by immunoSEQ multiplex PCR, and TCRdb kept only the in-frame ones, dropping some. The D gene and trimming were derived from the DNA, and the V and J assignments and clone size from that table. The repertoire holds 70,000 to 90,000 clones, 75% to 90% seen once, with 0.95% to 1.5% in the top ten. Participants reported their clinical history, and cohort assignment relied on those reports. The V gene's germline CDR1 is DFQATT and CDR2 SNEGSKA (reference sequence). V shed 3 bases and J 2 bases; nucleotides not matched to a gene: 8. The CDR3 spans 17 residues.

The chain couples TRBV20-1 to TRBJ2-7; 15 bases are shared with TRBD2. Sequenced: PBMCs or T cells enriched from blood (not recorded which). The source of this sequence is a woman aged 45-65 years with acute COVID-19. CDR3 in DNA: TGCAGTGCTAGTCCCCCCGGGACTAGCGGGGGGACCTACGAGCAGTACTTC. It yields the protein CSASPPGTSGGTYEQYF.